The 12 T cell receptor beta chains below all came from one sample that was sequenced in a study of Graves' ophthalmopathy and Graves' hyperthyroidism. The study amplified TCR beta CDR3 regions using RNA transcripts. A first-round RT-PCR used HTBI primers, followed by a second-round multiplex PCR. TCRdb reprocessed the multiplex PCR reads with MiXCR, giving one entry per CDR3 protein. The sample consists of over a million distinct CDR3 sequences, roughly 35% of them appearing once. Material: peripheral blood or thyroid tissue (not recorded which). All receptors come from an adult man with Graves' hyperthyroidism.

Here the CDR3 DNA reads TGTGCCAGCAGCCCCAGGGCTATAGGGGTCTTGCCACCCCTCCACTTT. Translated, it gives CASSPRAIGVLPPLHF. The rearrangement links TRBV7-2 to TRBJ1-6, with D maybe TRBD1 (5 bases). The V end was cut by 5 bases, the J end by 11 bases, with 22 bases between. Per the germline V gene, CDR1 is SGHTA and CDR2 is FQGNSA. The CDR3 contains 16 residues.

Many counts were recorded for this clonotype. The rearrangement uses TRBV2 and TRBJ1-3; weak D call: TRBD1 (5 bases). V was trimmed by 4 bases and J by 0 bases, leaving 10 bases between them. Germline values: CDR1 SNHLY, CDR2 FYNNEI. The CDR3 runs 15 residues. The CDR3 DNA reads as TGTGCCAGCAGTGCTCAGGGATACTCTGGAAACACCATATATTTT. Translating it yields CASSAQGYSGNTIYF.

The chain recombines TRBV7-9 with TRBJ2-7, with 13 nucleotides matching TRBD2. The CDR3 is made up of 19 amino acids. Germline-derived CDR1 and CDR2 are SEHNR and FQNEAQ (reference sequence). J lost 2 bases, V lost 5 bases, and 15 bases had no gene match. CDR3 sequence reads: CASSTTGLAGEGPTYEQYF. CDR3 nucleotide sequence: TGTGCCAGCAGCACGACAGGACTAGCGGGAGAAGGACCCACCTACGAGCAGTACTTC. Complete variable domain (other parts from reference TRBV7-9 and TRBJ2-7): DTGVSQNPRHKITKRGQNVTFRCDPISEHNRLYWYRQTLGQGPEFLTYFQNEAQLEKSRLLSDRFSAERPKGSFSTLEIQRTEQGDSAMYLCASSTTGLAGEGPTYEQYFGPGTRLTVT.

The chain is built from TRBV20-1 and TRBJ1-2, with D perhaps TRBD1 (6 bases). Germline values: CDR1 DFQATT, CDR2 SNEGSKA (reference sequence). Trimming took 8 bases from V and 0 from J, leaving 13 bases between them. CDR3 length equals 13 residues. The CDR3, as DNA: TGCAGTTACACAGGGTTAGCTAACTATGGCTACACCTTC. Its translation is CSYTGLANYGYTF.

This clonotype has ten or more counts. The genes are TRBV7-9 and TRBJ2-7; D call uncertain. The CDR3 is made up of 14 amino acids. The germline V gene encodes CDR1 SEHNR and CDR2 FQNEAQ (reference sequence). Trimming cost V 4 bases and J 7 bases, with 17 bases left between them. The CDR3 nucleotides read TGTGCCAGCAGCTGGCTAATGGGGTCGGAAGAGCAGTACTTC. It translates to CASSWLMGSEEQYF.

At least ten counts were recorded for this clonotype. The V gene is TRBV5-1, the J gene TRBJ2-2, with D possibly matching TRBD1 (6 bases). CDR1 SGHRS and CDR2 YFSETQ come from the germline V gene. CDR3 size: 15 residues. V gave up 4 bases and J gave up 0 bases, with 10 bases separating them. CDR3 nucleotide sequence: TGCGCCAGCAGCCCAGGGACACCGAACACCGGGGAGCTGTTTTTT. This gives the protein CASSPGTPNTGELFF.

This clonotype was counted many times. The V and J genes are TRBV19 and TRBJ1-3; D perhaps matches TRBD1 (5 bases). V gave up 3 bases and J gave up 0 bases, with 9 bases separating them. The CDR3 totals 15 residues. Germline values: CDR1 LNHDA, CDR2 SQIVND (reference sequence). The CDR3: CASSMTAVSGNTIYF. The CDR3 bases are TGTGCCAGTAGTATGACAGCAGTCTCTGGAAACACCATATATTTT.

In its sample, this clonotype was seen many times. This chain links TRBV5-8 with TRBJ1-1, with a weak D call TRBD1 (5 bases). CDR1 and CDR2 from the germline V gene are SGHTS and YDEGEE. The V end was cut by 3 bases, the J end by 6 bases, with 12 bases between. This CDR3 is built from 13 residues. The CDR3 protein is CASSSQVGPEAFF. In nucleotides, the CDR3 is TGTGCCAGCAGCTCACAGGTTGGACCTGAAGCTTTCTTT.

This clonotype was seen at least ten times. The CDR3 DNA sequence: TGCAGTGCTAAAAGGACGGGATTAGCCTCCTACGAGCAGTACTTC. This codes for CSAKRTGLASYEQYF. This chain joins TRBV20-1 and TRBJ2-7, with a possible D match to TRBD2 (5 bases). Germline loops: CDR1 DFQATT, CDR2 SNEGSKA (reference sequence). This CDR3 region has 15 residues. V lost 4 bases and J lost 0, with 16 bases in between.

The genes are TRBV2 and TRBJ2-2; D call uncertain. The length of the CDR3 is 13 residues. The V end lost 8 bases, the J end lost 0 bases, and 7 bases lay between the germline ends. The germline gives CDR1 SNHLY, CDR2 FYNNEI. In DNA, the CDR3 is TGTGCCAGCGGCATTTCGAACACCGGGGAGCTGTTTTTT. This translates into CASGISNTGELFF. The full variable domain, completed using reference TRBV2 and TRBJ2-2, is EPEVTQTPSHQVTQMGQEVILRCVPISNHLYFYWYRQILGQKVEFLVSFYNNEISEKSEIFDDQFSVERPDGSNFTLKIRSTKLEDSAMYFCASGISNTGELFFGEGSRLTVL.

This clonotype was recorded at least ten times. The chain recombines TRBV7-3 with TRBJ2-7; 12 bases line up with TRBD2. The V and J ends lost 5 bases and 6 bases, in that order; junction bases with no gene match: 5. Per the germline V gene, CDR1 is SGHTA and CDR2 is FQGTGA. The CDR3 is made up of 14 amino acids. The CDR3 bases are TGTGCCAGCAGCCCTAGCGGGAGGGTTTCCGAGCAGTACTTC. Its translation is CASSPSGRVSEQYF.

This clonotype was found once. The limits of the CDR3 on the DNA are not certain, so only TCRdb's listed CDR3 is given. V gene TRBV10-2 combines with J gene TRBJ1-2; no DNA check was done on the table's D call, TRBD1. The CDR3 length equals 16 residues, ends included. The germline gives CDR1 WSHSY, CDR2 SAAADI. The CDR3: CACSARDPTLAYGYTF.